This T cell receptor beta chain was identified during a study of glioma-infiltrating T cells (dated by TCRdb to 2015 to 2016). Context from the whole study: The low-grade gliomas were WHO grade II oligodendrogliomas or astrocytomas, while the glioblastomas were WHO grade IV tumors sampled at initial diagnosis rather than at recurrent diagnosis. Sequencing coverage of roughly 4- to 10-fold of about 950,000 peripheral T cells was targeted for blood libraries. Glioma tissue, non-neoplastic brain tissue and matched peripheral blood mononuclear cells were used as sources from which TCR alpha- and beta-chain repertoires were sequenced. Three low-grade glioma patients, several primary glioblastoma patients, and three non-glioma patients who contributed non-neoplastic brain tissue made up the paired cohort. To gauge divergence between tissue and blood T-cell populations, every tissue-infiltrating repertoire was compared against the peripheral blood repertoire from the same patient. Dexamethasone was administered to glioma patients for six or fewer days before surgery. What the study reported, not specific to this receptor: Group comparisons were based on small numbers of patients: three non-neoplastic, three low-grade glioma and 7 to 9 glioblastoma patients. Patients with low tissue-blood divergence were marked by a signature set of shared blood CDR3 motifs, and that set was depleted in highly divergent patients. VJ-independent divergence between tissue and blood was found to be below expectation in non-neoplastic patients but above expectation in all gliomas, particularly low-grade gliomas. Only a very small number of CDR3 sequences turned up in both tissue and blood, a result put down to high CDR3 diversity combined with limited sampling.

The CDR3 spans 14 residues, from the cysteine through the phenylalanine. The entry retains the CDR3 DNA only, 42 bases that are in frame from base 1. The germline V gene gives CDR1 as MNHEY and CDR2 as SVGAGI. Notes on this clonotype: What antigen it recognizes has not been identified. One end of the junction is discordant with germline, which a read error may explain.

TCR alpha and beta CDR3 regions were amplified with the iRepertoire nested amplicon-rescue multiplex PCR (arm-PCR) platform from RNA. One-step reverse transcription and amplification used roughly 100-450 ng of tissue mRNA or PBMC total RNA as input. Following bead purification, Illumina adapters were added by a secondary multiplex PCR, and the libraries were gel-purified between 200 and 400 bp. Libraries carried internal 6-nucleotide barcodes used for demultiplexing. The libraries were sequenced on an Illumina MiSeq using 2x220 or 2x250 nucleotide paired-end reads. Regarding the original processing steps: FLASH 1.2.11 was used to merge paired reads, and BWA-MEM then aligned the reads to the GRCh37 human genome before TRA and TRB reads were extracted. For V and J assignment, an IMGT-derived reference of cassette sequences and CDR3 motifs that included pseudogenes was used. Three-frame translation of reads was performed, and productive CDR3s were defined as those with a C...FGXG motif and no stop codons. Clonotypes were defined as unique combinations of V-J cassette pair and CDR3 amino acid sequence. Filtering of reads was based on Hamming distance, with the threshold set by the sequence error rate of each sample in mapped regions. TCRdb reprocessing: public reads trimmed at Q25 with fastp, clones called with MiXCR, in-frame beta chains kept. One record per CDR3 amino acid sequence lists the most common genes and DNA. The V and J calls reflect TCRdb's pipeline rather than the authors' work. The sample table lists approximately 400,000 distinct CDR3 sequences, roughly two fifths of them with a count of one. Together, the top ten hold approximately 12% of the sample.

Immediately after resection, surgical brain or tumor specimens were cryofrozen in liquid nitrogen, and peripheral blood cells were collected at the same time. This TCR came from a human donor with low-grade glioma or glioblastoma, undergoing nonglioma brain surgery, or in good health (not recorded which). The rearranged segments are TRBV6-5 and TRBJ2-3, with the D gene not confidently named. The specimen was glioma tissue, nonneoplastic brain tissue, or PBMCs (not recorded which). The CDR3 amino acid sequence is: CASSYGHSTDTKYF. The sequence in DNA is TGTGCCAGCAGTTACGGGCACAGCACAGATACGAAGTATTTT.